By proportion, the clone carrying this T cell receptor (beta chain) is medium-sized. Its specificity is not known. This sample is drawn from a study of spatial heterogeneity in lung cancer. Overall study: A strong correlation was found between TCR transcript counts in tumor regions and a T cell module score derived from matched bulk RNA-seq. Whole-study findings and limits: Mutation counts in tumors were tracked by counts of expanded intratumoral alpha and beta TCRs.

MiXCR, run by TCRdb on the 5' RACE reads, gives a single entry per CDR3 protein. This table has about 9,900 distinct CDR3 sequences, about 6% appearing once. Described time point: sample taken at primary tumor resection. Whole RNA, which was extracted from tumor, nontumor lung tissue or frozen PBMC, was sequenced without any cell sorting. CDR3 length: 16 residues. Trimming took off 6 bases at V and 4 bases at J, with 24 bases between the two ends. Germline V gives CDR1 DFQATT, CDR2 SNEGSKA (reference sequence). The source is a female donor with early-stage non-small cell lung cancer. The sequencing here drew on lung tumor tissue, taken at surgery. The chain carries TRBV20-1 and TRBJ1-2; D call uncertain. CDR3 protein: CSAPTRPGNSGYGYTF. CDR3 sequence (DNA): TGCAGTGCCCCCACCCGCCCGGGAAACTCGGGCTATGGCTACACCTTC.